This entry is about one T cell receptor (beta chain). Its antigen is unknown. The data belong to a study of T cells in localized non-small cell lung cancer. Study-wide findings and caveats: Uninvolved adjacent lung showed peak T cell clonality, exceeding tumor. Higher adjacent-lung clonality was associated with shorter survival.

This CDR3 comprises 15 residues. Assay used: immunoSEQ multiplex PCR; TCRdb lists only in-frame clones, some missing. The sample consists of around 91,000 clones, roughly 86% of them appearing once. This specimen was peripheral blood, taken before any cancer treatment. V is TRBV21-1 and J is TRBJ1-5; TRBD1, as called in the table, went unchecked against the DNA. TRBV21-1 corresponds to a pseudogene. This TCR was recovered from a man between 40 and 69 years old with stage I squamous cell lung carcinoma. The CDR3 DNA sequence: TGTGCCAGCAGCATTAATGGGGGCGCCTATCAGCCCCAGCATTTT. Its translation is CASSINGGAYQPQHF.